The clone carrying this T cell receptor (beta chain) came up many times. RNA transcripts gave rise to amplified TCR beta CDR3 regions. The HTBI set primed first-round TCR CDR3 RT-PCR. TCRdb re-called the multiplex PCR reads with MiXCR, one entry per CDR3 protein. Altogether 250,000 to 350,000 distinct CDR3 sequences are present, 16% being singletons, with the ten largest covering around 34%. Newly diagnosed patients aged 18 to 65 had hyperthyroidism of under 2 months' duration. Pregnant or lactating patients were excluded, as were those with uncontrolled infection or other autoimmune disease. Diagnostic assessment was based on clinical symptoms, serum thyroxine and TRAb, thyroid ultrasound and orbital computed tomography. The data stem from a study of T cells in Graves' hyperthyroidism and ophthalmopathy. Study-level information: Peripheral blood was collected at initial diagnosis, before any treatment.

The CDR3 consists of 17 residues. Germline V gene sequence: CDR1 SGHVS, CDR2 FQNEAQ. Trimming stripped 5 bases from V and 1 base from J, with 18 bases between. The chain links TRBV7-8 to TRBJ2-1, with a possible D match to TRBD2 (6 bases). The receptor comes from a man aged 30 to 45 with Graves' hyperthyroidism. The sample taken for sequencing was blood. The CDR3 nucleotides read TGTGCCAGCAGCCCCACCGGGGGTAGCGGATCCTACAATGAGCAGTTCTTC. Amino acid sequence: CASSPTGGSGSYNEQFF.